The clone carrying this TCR beta chain was recorded at least ten times. Antigen unknown. Authors' analysis steps: Researchers built a distant-metastasis classifier for papillary thyroid cancer that drew on CDR3 differences across clinicopathological groups. MiXCR re-clonotyped the PCR reads for TCRdb. These V and J calls rely on TCRdb rather than the paper's analysis. Of around 13,000 clones listed, 9.5% to 13% are singletons. Every patient was untreated before thyroid surgery. The data belong to a study of metastatic and nonmetastatic thyroid tumors. The overall study: It was across blood and tumor or nodule tissue from malignant and benign thyroid patients that repertoires were compared.

Study observations and caveats: In both blood and tumor samples, TCR beta diversity was reported significantly higher for malignant than benign nodules.

CDR1 SGHVS and CDR2 FQNEAQ come from the germline V gene. This CDR3 region has 19 residues. V dropped 5 bases and J dropped 3; count of bases not matched to a gene: 13. Sample: blood. The V call is TRBV7-8, the J call TRBJ2-2; the match to TRBD2 covers 12 bases. This sequence originates from a female donor with papillary thyroid cancer or a benign thyroid nodule (not recorded which). Some clones in this sample may be carry-over from other donors' samples. The CDR3 loop reads CASSPGGLAGGPDTGELFF. The CDR3 DNA follows: TGTGCCAGCAGCCCGGGCGGGCTAGCGGGAGGGCCAGACACCGGGGAGCTGTTTTTT.